The 13 T cell receptor beta chains given below trace back to one sample, sequenced in a study of blood T cell repertoires in COVID-19. This table comes from immunoSEQ multiplex PCR, and its TCRdb copy is limited to in-frame clones, with some not included. In the table there are 85,000 to 100,000 clones, 90% of which are singletons. Sequences were obtained from peripheral blood. All receptors come from a man between 60 and 75 years old with acute or convalescent COVID-19.

CDR3 bases: TGTGCCAGCACGGAAGGAACCGGGACAGTTTATGAAAAACTGTTTTTT. It is translated as CASTEGTGTVYEKLFF. The V gene is TRBV9, the J gene TRBJ1-4, with TRBD1 matching over 7 bases. The germline CDR1 and CDR2 sequences are SGDLS and YYNGEE. With V trimmed by 6 bases and J by 6 bases, 14 bases remained unmatched. This CDR3 is built from 16 residues. The whole variable domain, filled in from reference TRBV9 and TRBJ1-4, reads DSGVTQTPKHLITATGQRVTLRCSPRSGDLSVYWYQQSLDQGLQFLIQYYNGEERAKGNILERFSAQQFPDLHSELNLSSLELGDSALYFCASTEGTGTVYEKLFFGSGTQLSVL.

The chain has TRBV16 and TRBJ2-6; the D is unclear. This CDR3 is 16 amino acids long. Germline CDR1 reads KGHSY; CDR2 reads FQNENV. V shed 2 bases and J shed 4 bases, with 12 bases lying between them. Written as DNA, the CDR3 is TGTGCCAGCAGCCAAGGCCGCCTGAGGGGGGCCAACGTCCTGACTTTC. Translation gives CASSQGRLRGANVLTF.

The rearrangement joins TRBV6-5 to TRBJ1-4; D not certain. Germline CDR1 is MNHEY and CDR2 is SVGAGI. The CDR3 is 14 residues long. The V end lost 6 bases, the J end lost 8 bases, and 16 bases lay between the germline ends. This CDR3 reads CASRMDSPGEKLFF. The DNA for the CDR3 is TGTGCCAGCAGGATGGACTCACCGGGGGAAAAACTGTTTTTT.

The CDR3 reads CSFHPGQGGDTQYF. Written as DNA, the CDR3 is TGCAGCTTTCACCCCGGACAGGGTGGAGATACGCAGTATTTT. The chain employs TRBV29-1 and TRBJ2-3; 8 positions match TRBD1. This CDR3 comprises 14 residues. Per the germline V gene, CDR1 is SQVTM and CDR2 is ANQGSEA. V lost 8 bases, J lost 5 bases, and 12 bases stayed unmatched.

V usage is TRBV10-3 and J usage is TRBJ1-1, with 7 bases lining up with TRBD1. The CDR3 length is 14 residues. The germline gives CDR1 ENHRY, CDR2 SYGVKD. V shed 6 bases, J shed 0 bases, and the junction held 4 bases outside the gene matches. CDR3 sequence: CAIRLGQLNTEAFF. The CDR3 DNA follows: TGTGCCATCAGGTTGGGACAGTTGAACACTGAAGCTTTCTTT.

The chain recombines TRBV24-1 with TRBJ2-3; TRBD2 is a possible D gene (6 bases). V gave up 5 bases and J gave up 4 bases, with 15 bases separating them. This CDR3 spans 15 amino acids. Per the germline V gene, CDR1 is KGHDR and CDR2 is SFDVKD. CDR3 nucleotide sequence: TGTGCCACCAGTGGGGGGGATCGGGTAGCAGATACGCAGTATTTT. Residues: CATSGGDRVADTQYF.

The gene calls are TRBV27 and TRBJ1-6; D uncertain. Germline CDR1 MNHEY, CDR2 SMNVEV (reference sequence). The CDR3 contains 11 residues. Trimming cost V 5 bases and J 14 bases, with 10 bases left between them. CDR3 coding DNA: TGTGCCAGCAGTACGGGGAGGACCCTCCACTTT. Amino acid sequence: CASSTGRTLHF.

The V call is TRBV5-1, the J call TRBJ2-2; 11 bases fit TRBD1. Trimming took 7 bases from V and 7 from J; bases not matched to a gene: 9. Germline CDR1 SGHRS, CDR2 YFSETQ. This CDR3 has 15 residues. As DNA, the CDR3 is TGCGCCAGCGCCCGGACAGGGGGCGAAGGCGGGGAGCTGTTTTTT. It codes for CASARTGGEGGELFF.

CDR3 residues: CAWSVLRGNTIYF. Written as DNA, the CDR3 is TGTGCCTGGAGTGTACTTCGGGGGAACACCATATATTTT. J is TRBJ1-3 and V is TRBV30, with a tentative D call TRBD1 (5 bases). This CDR3 has 13 residues. Germline CDR1 and CDR2: GTSNPN and SVGIG (reference sequence). V was clipped by 0 bases and J by 7 bases, with 10 bases between them.

This chain joins TRBV7-6 and TRBJ1-1; TRBD1 might be the D (5 bases). The CDR3 extends over 15 amino acids. From germline, CDR1 is SGHVS and CDR2 FNYEAQ. Trimming stripped 3 bases from V and 4 bases from J, with 15 bases between. CDR3 sequence (DNA): TGTGCCAGCAGCTTGCAGACGGGGGGGGGCACTGAAGCTTTCTTT. It codes for CASSLQTGGGTEAFF.

The chain employs TRBV2 and TRBJ1-3; TRBD1 matches 8 bases. This CDR3 region has 15 residues. Per germline, CDR1 SNHLY and CDR2 FYNNEI. J lost 4 bases, V lost 5 bases, and 7 bases had no gene match. The chain's CDR3 is CASSYPGGKGNTIYF. The CDR3 DNA is TGTGCCAGCAGTTACCCAGGGGGCAAAGGAAACACCATATATTTT.

This clone was counted a single time. The rearrangement joins TRBV11-3 to TRBJ2-2; 9 bases line up with TRBD1. Per the germline V gene, CDR1 is SGHNT and CDR2 is YENEEA. CDR3 size: 14 residues. J gave up 9 bases and V 5 bases, and 7 bases lay outside the gene matches. In DNA, the CDR3 is TGTGCCAGCAGCCTCGGGACAGGGTTGCGGGAGCTGTTTTTT. Its translation is CASSLGTGLRELFF.

The CDR3 nucleotides are TGTGCCAGCAGCTTCAGCTCCGGGACAGGGGTTCGAGAGAACTATGGCTACACCTTC. Residues: CASSFSSGTGVRENYGYTF. The chain uses TRBV7-2 and TRBJ1-2; TRBD1 agrees at 10 bases. The germline V gene has CDR1 SGHTA and CDR2 FQGNSA. J was trimmed by 2 bases and V by 3 bases; bases with no gene match: 15. The length of the CDR3 is 19 residues. The full variable domain, with the rest looked up from reference TRBV7-2 and TRBJ1-2, is GAGVSQSPSNKVTEKGKDVELRCDPISGHTALYWYRQSLGQGLEFLIYFQGNSAPDKSGLPSDRFSAERTGGSVSTLTIQRTQQEDSAVYLCASSFSSGTGVRENYGYTFGSGTRLTVV.